This TCR beta chain originates from a study of OX40 agonist ivuxolimab in advanced cancers. About the study: An anti-OX40 (CD134) antibody with agonistic activity, ivuxolimab, was administered to patients. Study-wide results and limits: The study found that CD8+ T cells averaged more expanded clones than CD4+. Patients who responded partially at 0.1-3.0 mg/kg showed clonal expansion ranking among the lowest.

Measured with immunoSEQ multiplex PCR; TCRdb has only the in-frame clones, and not every one. This sample yields tens of thousands of clones, of which roughly 85% are seen a single time; about two fifths belongs to the top ten. A word on this clone: What it binds is unknown.

The length of the CDR3 is 16 residues. Germline CDR1 and CDR2: MGHRA and YSYEKL. Trimming cost V 1 base and J 2 bases; bases outside gene matches: 5. Excluded were patients having autoimmune disease history or systemic immunosuppression. The starting material was CD4+ or CD8+ T cells sorted from blood, obtained in a trial of the OX40 agonist ivuxolimab. The sequence was collected from an adult with an advanced solid tumor such as melanoma, head and neck, liver or kidney cancer. The gene calls are TRBV4-1 and TRBJ2-5; 9 nucleotides match TRBD2. CDR3 amino acids: CASSQGSGSLQETQYF. The CDR3 DNA sequence: TGCGCCAGCAGCCAAGGTAGCGGGAGCCTTCAAGAGACCCAGTACTTC.